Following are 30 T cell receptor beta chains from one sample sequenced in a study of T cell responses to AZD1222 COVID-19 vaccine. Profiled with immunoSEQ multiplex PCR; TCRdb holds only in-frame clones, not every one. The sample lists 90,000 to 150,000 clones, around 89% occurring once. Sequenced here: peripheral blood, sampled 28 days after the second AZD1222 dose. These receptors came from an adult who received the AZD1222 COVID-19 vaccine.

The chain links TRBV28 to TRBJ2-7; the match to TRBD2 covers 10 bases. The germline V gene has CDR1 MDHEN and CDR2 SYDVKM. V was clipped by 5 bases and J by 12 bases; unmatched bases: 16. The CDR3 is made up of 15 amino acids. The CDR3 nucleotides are TGTGCCAGCAGTCCAGGGGGGACTAGCGACGTTTGGAGGTACTTC. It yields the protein CASSPGGTSDVWRYF.

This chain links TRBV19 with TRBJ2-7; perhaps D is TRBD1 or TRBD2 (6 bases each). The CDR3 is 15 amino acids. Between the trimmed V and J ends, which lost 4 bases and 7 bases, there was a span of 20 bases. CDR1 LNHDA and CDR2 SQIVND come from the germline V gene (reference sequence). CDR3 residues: CASSTTRGVTGEQYF. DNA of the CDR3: TGTGCCAGTAGTACTACGAGGGGGGTTACGGGTGAGCAGTACTTC.

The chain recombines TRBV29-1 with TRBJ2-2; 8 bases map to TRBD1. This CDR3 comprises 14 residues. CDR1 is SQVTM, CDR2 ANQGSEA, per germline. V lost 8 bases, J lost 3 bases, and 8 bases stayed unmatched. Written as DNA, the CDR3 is TGCAGCTCACGGGCGGACAGGGACACCGGGGAGCTGTTTTTT. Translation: CSSRADRDTGELFF.

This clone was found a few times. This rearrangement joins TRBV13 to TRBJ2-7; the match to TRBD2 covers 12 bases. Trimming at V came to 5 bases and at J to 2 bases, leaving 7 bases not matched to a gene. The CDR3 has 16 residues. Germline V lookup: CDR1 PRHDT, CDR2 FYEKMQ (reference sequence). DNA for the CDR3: TGTGCCAGCAGCCGCGGGACTAGCGGGTCCCCCTACGAGCAGTACTTC. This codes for CASSRGTSGSPYEQYF.

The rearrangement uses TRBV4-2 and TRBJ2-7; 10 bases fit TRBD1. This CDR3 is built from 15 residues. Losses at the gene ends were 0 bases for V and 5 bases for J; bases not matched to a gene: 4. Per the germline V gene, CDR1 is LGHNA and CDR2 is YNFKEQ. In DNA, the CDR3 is TGTGCCAGCAGCCAAGATCTCGGACAGGGGGACGAGCAGTACTTC. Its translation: CASSQDLGQGDEQYF.

The CDR3 sequence: CASSPPGTRTDTQYF. CDR3 nucleotide sequence: TGTGCCAGCAGCCCGCCCGGGACACGCACAGATACGCAGTATTTT. This chain uses TRBV11-2 with TRBJ2-3, with TRBD1 as a possible D gene (6 bases). The CDR3 spans 15 residues. CDR1 is SGHAT and CDR2 is FQNNGV in the germline V gene. V was trimmed by 5 bases and J by 1 base, leaving 13 bases between them.

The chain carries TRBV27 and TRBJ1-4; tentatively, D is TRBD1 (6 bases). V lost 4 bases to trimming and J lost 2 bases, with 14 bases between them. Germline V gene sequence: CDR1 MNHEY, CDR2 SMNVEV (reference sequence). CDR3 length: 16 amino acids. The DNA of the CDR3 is TGTGCCAGCAGTTCCCTCAGTGGACAGACTAATGAAAAACTGTTTTTT. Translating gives CASSSLSGQTNEKLFF.

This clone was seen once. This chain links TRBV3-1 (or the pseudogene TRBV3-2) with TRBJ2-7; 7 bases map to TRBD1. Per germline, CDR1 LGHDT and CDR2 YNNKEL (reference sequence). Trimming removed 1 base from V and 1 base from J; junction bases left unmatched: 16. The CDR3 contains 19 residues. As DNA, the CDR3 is TGTGCCAGCAGCCAAGCATTACGGGACAGATCTAACCCTTCCTACGAGCAGTACTTC. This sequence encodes CASSQALRDRSNPSYEQYF.

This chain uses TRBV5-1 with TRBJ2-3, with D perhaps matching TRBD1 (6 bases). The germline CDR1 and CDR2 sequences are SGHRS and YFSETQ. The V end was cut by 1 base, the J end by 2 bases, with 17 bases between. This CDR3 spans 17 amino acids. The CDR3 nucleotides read TGCGCCAGCAGCTTGAAAACAGGCGCAGGGGTCACAGATACGCAGTATTTT. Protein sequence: CASSLKTGAGVTDTQYF.

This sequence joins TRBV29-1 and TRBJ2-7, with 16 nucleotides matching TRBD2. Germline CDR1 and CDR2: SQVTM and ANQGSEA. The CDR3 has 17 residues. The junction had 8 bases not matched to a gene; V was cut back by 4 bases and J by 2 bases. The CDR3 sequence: CSVAGLAGGISTYEQYF. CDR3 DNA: TGCAGCGTTGCGGGACTAGCGGGAGGGATTTCCACCTACGAGCAGTACTTC.

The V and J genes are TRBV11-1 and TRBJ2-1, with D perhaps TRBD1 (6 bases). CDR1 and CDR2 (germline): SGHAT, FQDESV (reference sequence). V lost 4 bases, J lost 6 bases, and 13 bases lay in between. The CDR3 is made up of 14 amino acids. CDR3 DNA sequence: TGTGCCAGCAGCTATGGACAGCCAACCAATGAGCAGTTCTTC. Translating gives CASSYGQPTNEQFF.

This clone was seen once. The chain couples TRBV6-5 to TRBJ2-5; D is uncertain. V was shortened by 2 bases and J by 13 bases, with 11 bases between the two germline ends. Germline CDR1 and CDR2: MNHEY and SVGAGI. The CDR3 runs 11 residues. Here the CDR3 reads CASSYPPSLYF. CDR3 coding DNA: TGTGCCAGCAGTTACCCGCCGTCCCTGTACTTC.

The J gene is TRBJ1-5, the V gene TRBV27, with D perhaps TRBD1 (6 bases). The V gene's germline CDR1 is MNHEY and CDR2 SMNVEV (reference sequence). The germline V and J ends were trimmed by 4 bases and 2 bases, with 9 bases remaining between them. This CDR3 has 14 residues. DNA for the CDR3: TGTGCCAGCAGTTGGGGGGCGGGCAATCAGCCCCAGCATTTT. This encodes CASSWGAGNQPQHF.

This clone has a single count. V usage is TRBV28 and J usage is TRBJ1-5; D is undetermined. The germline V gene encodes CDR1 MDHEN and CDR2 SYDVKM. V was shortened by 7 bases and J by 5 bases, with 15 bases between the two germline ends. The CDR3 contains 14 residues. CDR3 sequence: CASTLRVGDQPQHF. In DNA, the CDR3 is TGTGCCAGCACCTTAAGGGTAGGAGATCAGCCCCAGCATTTT.

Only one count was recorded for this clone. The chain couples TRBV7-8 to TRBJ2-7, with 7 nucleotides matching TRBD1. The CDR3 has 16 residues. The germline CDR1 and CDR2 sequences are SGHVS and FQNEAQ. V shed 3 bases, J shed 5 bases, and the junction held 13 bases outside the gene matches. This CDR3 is CASSLTGNYFKDEQYF. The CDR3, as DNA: TGTGCCAGCAGCTTGACAGGGAATTATTTTAAGGACGAGCAGTACTTC.

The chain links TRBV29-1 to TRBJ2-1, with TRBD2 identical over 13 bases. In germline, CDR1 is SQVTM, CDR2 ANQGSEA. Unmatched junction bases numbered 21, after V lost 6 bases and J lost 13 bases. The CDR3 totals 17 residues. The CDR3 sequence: CSVVRRAGTSGTRQQFF. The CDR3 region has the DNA TGCAGCGTCGTCCGCCGGGCCGGGACTAGCGGGACACGCCAACAGTTCTTC.

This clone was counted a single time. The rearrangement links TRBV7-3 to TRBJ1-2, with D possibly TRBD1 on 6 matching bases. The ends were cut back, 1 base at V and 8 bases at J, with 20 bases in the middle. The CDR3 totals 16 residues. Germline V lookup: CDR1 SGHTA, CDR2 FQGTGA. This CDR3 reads CASSLKGNRVVDGYTF. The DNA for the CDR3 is TGTGCCAGCAGCTTAAAGGGTAACAGGGTTGTGGACGGCTACACCTTC.

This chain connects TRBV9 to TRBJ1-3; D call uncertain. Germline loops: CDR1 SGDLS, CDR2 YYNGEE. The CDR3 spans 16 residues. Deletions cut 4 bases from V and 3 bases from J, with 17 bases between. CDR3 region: CASSHDRNKLGNTIYF. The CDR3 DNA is TGTGCCAGCAGCCACGACCGGAACAAGCTTGGAAACACCATATATTTT.

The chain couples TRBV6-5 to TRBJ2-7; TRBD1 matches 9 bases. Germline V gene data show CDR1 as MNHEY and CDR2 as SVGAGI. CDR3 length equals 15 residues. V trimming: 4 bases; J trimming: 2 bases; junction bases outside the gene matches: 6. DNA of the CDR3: TGTGCCAGCAGTTTTACCGGGACAGGGCCCTACGAGCAGTACTTC. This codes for CASSFTGTGPYEQYF.

In nucleotides, the CDR3 is TGCGCCAGCAGTGAGTTCCCCGGAAACACCATATATTTT. It codes for CASSEFPGNTIYF. This sequence joins TRBV10-1 and TRBJ1-3; no definite D call. With 1 base removed from V and 4 bases from J, the gap between germline ends came to 5 bases. Germline CDR1 WNHNN, CDR2 SYGVQD (reference sequence). The CDR3 covers 13 residues.

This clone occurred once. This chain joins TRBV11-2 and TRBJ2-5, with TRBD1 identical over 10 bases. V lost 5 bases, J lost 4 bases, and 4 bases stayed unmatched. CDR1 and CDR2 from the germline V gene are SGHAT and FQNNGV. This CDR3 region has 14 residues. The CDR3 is CASSLGDRGETQYF. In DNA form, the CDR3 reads TGTGCCAGCAGCCTCGGGGACAGGGGAGAGACCCAGTACTTC.

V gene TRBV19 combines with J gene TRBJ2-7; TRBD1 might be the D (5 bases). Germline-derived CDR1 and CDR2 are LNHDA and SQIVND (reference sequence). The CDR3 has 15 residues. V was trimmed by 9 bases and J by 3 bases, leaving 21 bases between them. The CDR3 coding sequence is TGTGCCAGCAAATTAAATGGGGCAGGGAACTACGAGCAGTACTTC. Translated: CASKLNGAGNYEQYF.

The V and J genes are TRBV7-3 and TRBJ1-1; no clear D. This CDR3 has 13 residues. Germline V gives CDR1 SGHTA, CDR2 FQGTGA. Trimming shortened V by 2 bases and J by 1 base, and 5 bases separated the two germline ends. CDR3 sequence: CASSLSKNTEAFF. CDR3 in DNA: TGTGCCAGCAGCTTATCAAAGAACACTGAAGCTTTCTTT.

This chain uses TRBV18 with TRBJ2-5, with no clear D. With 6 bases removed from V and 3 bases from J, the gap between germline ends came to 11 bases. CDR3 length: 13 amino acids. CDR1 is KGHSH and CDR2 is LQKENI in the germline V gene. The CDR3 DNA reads TGTGCCAGCTCCCCCCCTCATAAAGAGACCCAGTACTTC. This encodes CASSPPHKETQYF. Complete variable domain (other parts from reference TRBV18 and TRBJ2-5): NAGVMQNPRHLVRRRGQEARLRCSPMKGHSHVYWYRQLPEEGLKFMVYLQKENIIDESGMPKERFSAEFPKEGPSILRIQQVVRGDSAAYFCASSPPHKETQYFGPGTRLLVL.

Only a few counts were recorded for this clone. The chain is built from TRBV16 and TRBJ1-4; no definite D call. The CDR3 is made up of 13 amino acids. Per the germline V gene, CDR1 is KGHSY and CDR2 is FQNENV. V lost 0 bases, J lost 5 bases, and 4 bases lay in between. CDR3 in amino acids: CASSQSANEKLFF. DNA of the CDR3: TGTGCCAGCAGCCAATCGGCGAATGAAAAACTGTTTTTT.

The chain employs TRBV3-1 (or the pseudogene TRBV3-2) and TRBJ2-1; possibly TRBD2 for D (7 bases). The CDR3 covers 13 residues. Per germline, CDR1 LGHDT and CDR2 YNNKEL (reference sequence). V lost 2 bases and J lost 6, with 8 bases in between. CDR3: CASSQRGGNEQFF. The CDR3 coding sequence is TGTGCCAGCAGCCAAAGGGGGGGCAATGAGCAGTTCTTC.

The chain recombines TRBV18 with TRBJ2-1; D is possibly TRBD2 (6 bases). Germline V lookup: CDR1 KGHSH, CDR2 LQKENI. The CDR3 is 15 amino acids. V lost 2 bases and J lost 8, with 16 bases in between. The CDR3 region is CASSPKVGGSHEQFF. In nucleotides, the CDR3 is TGTGCCAGCTCACCAAAGGTCGGAGGGAGCCATGAGCAGTTCTTC. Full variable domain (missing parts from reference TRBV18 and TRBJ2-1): NAGVMQNPRHLVRRRGQEARLRCSPMKGHSHVYWYRQLPEEGLKFMVYLQKENIIDESGMPKERFSAEFPKEGPSILRIQQVVRGDSAAYFCASSPKVGGSHEQFFGPGTRLTVL.

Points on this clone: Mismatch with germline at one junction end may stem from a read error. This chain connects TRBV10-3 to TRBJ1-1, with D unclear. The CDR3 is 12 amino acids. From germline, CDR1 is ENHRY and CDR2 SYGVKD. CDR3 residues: CATSKGNTEAFF. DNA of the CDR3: TGTGCCACCAGTAAGGGAAACACTGAAGCTTTCTTT.

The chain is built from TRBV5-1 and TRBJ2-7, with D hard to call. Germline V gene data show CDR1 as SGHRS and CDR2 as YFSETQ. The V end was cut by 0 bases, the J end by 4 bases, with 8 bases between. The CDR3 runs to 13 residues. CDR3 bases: TGCGCCAGCAGCTTGGTCAGCCTATACGAGCAGTACTTC. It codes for CASSLVSLYEQYF.

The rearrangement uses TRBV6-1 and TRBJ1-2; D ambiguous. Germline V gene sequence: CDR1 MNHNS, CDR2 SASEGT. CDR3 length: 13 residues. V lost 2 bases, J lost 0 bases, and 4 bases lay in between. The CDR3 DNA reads TGTGCCAGCAGTGAAACAACTAACTATGGCTACACCTTC. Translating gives CASSETTNYGYTF.